Below, one TCR beta chain is given with its context. Produced via immunoSEQ multiplex PCR; TCRdb's table is partial and in-frame only. Altogether 15,000 to 20,000 clones are present, about four fifths being singletons, with the ten largest covering approximately 5%. The sample originates from a study of CD4+ T cells in melanoma. This CDR3 spans 15 amino acids. The V gene's germline CDR1 is MNHEY and CDR2 SVGAGI. V was pared by 1 base and J by 10 bases, with 5 bases of the junction left unmatched. Sequencing was carried out using cells from a culture (not recorded whether cultured in vitro). V and J are TRBV6-5 and TRBJ1-6; 9 bases agree with TRBD1. The TCR originated in a human donor with melanoma. As DNA, the CDR3 is TGTGCCAGCAGTTACTTGGGACAGGGAAGGTCACCCCTCCACTTT. This translates into CASSYLGQGRSPLHF.